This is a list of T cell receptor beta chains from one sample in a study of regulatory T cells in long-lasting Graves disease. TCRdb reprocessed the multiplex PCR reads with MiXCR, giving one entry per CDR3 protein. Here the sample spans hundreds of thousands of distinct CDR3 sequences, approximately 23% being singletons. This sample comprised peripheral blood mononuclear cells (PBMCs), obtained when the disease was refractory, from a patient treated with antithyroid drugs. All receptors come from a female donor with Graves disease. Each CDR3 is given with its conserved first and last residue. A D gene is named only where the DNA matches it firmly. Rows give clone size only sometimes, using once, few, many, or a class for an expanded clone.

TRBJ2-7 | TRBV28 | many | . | TGTGCCAGCAGCCCCTTTACACCGAGGCTTACCAAGTACGAGCAGTACTTC | CASSPFTPRLTKYEQYF
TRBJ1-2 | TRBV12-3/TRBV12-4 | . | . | TGTGCCAGCAGTTACTCGGGGCCGAGGCTCTATGGCTACACCTTC | CASSYSGPRLYGYTF
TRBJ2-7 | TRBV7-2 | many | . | TGTGCCAGCAGCTTCGGTAGTACCTACGAGCAGTACTTC | CASSFGSTYEQYF
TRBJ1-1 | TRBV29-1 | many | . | TGCAGCGTATGGACACTGAAGGGTCATGAAGCTTTCTTT | CSVWTLKGHEAFF
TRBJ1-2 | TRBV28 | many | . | TGTGCCAGCACCCTGGGGGGGGATCGTGGTGGCTACACCTTC | CASTLGGDRGGYTF
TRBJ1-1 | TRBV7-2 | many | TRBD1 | TGTGCCAGCAGTAGGGACAGGGGCGCTGAAGCTTTCTTT | CASSRDRGAEAFF
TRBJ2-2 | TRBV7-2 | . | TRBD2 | TGTGCCAGCAGTCGCGGGGCTAGCGGCCACGCGAACACCGGGGAGCTGTTTTTT | CASSRGASGHANTGELFF
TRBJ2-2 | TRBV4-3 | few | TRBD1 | TGCGCCAGCAGCCCGGGACAGGCGAACACCGGGGAGCTGTTTTTT | CASSPGQANTGELFF
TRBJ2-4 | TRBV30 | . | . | TGTGCCTGGAGTGGACAGCCCAGCATTCAGTACTTC | CAWSGQPSIQYF
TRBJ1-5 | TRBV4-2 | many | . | TGTGCCAGCAGCCAAGGACAGTCCGGGCAGCCCCAGCATTTT | CASSQGQSGQPQHF
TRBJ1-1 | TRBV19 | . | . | TGTGCCAGTACAGCGCGAAGCCGCGGGATGAACACTGAAGCTTTCTTT | CASTARSRGMNTEAFF
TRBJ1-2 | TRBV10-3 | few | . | TGTGCCATCACCCCGGACGTCGCTAACTATGGCTACACCTTC | CAITPDVANYGYTF
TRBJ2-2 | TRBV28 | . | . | TGTGCCAGCAGTATTGACAGGATTACCGGGGAGCTGTTTTTT | CASSIDRITGELFF
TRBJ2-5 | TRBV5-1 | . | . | TGCGCCAGCAGCTTGGTCGGGAGTGGACCAGAGACCCAGTACTTC | CASSLVGSGPETQYF
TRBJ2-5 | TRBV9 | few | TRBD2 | TGTGCCAGCAGCGTAGGCGGGAGGGCCTTGGAGACCCAGTACTTC | CASSVGGRALETQYF
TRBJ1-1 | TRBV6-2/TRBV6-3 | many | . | TGTGCCAGCAGTTTCTCACTGAACACTGAAGCTTTCTTT | CASSFSLNTEAFF
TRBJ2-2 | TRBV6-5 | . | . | TGTGCCAGCAGTTACGGGCCCACCGGGGAGCCGTTTTTT | CASSYGPTGEPFF
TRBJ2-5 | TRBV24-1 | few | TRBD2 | TGTGCCGCCAGTGGTATGACTAGCGGGAAGGAAGAGACCCAGTACTTC | CAASGMTSGKEETQYF
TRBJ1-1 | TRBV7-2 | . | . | TGTGCCAGCAGCTTAGGGTGGGGCCGGGAAGCTTTCTTT | CASSLGWGREAFF
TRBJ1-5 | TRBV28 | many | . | TGTGCCAGCAGTTGGCTCAATCAGCCCCAGCATTTT | CASSWLNQPQHF
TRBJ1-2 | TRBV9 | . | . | TGTGCCAGCAGCGTAGGTTACCAGCAGGGCCATGGCTACACCTTC | CASSVGYQQGHGYTF
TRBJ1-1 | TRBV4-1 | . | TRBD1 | TGCGCCAGCAGCCCCGCGACAGGGGCGACTGAAGCTTTCTTT | CASSPATGATEAFF
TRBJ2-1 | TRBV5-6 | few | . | TGTGCCAGCAGCTTATGGGGCAGACGATATAGCTCCTACAATGAGCAGTTCTTC | CASSLWGRRYSSYNEQFF
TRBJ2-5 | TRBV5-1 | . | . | TGCGCCAGCAGCTTGGACCGCCCGGTGAGAGAGACCCAGTACTTC | CASSLDRPVRETQYF
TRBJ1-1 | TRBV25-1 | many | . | TGTGCCAGTAATCGGACTCCCTTGAACACTGAAGCTTTCTTT | CASNRTPLNTEAFF
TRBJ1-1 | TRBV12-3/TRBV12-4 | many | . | TGTGCCAGCAGTACGACGCCGAACACTGAAGCTTTCTTT | CASSTTPNTEAFF
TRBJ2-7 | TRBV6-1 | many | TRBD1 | TGTGCCAGCAGTGACTTTTTCGGACAGGGGGCTTACGAGCAGTACTTC | CASSDFFGQGAYEQYF
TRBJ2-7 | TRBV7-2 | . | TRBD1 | TGTGCCAGCAGCTTTTCGTCCAGGGGGATCTACGAGCAGTACTTC | CASSFSSRGIYEQYF
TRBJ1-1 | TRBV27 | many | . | TGTGCCAGCAGGTACGCGGGCAGGAACACTGAAGCTTTCTTT | CASRYAGRNTEAFF